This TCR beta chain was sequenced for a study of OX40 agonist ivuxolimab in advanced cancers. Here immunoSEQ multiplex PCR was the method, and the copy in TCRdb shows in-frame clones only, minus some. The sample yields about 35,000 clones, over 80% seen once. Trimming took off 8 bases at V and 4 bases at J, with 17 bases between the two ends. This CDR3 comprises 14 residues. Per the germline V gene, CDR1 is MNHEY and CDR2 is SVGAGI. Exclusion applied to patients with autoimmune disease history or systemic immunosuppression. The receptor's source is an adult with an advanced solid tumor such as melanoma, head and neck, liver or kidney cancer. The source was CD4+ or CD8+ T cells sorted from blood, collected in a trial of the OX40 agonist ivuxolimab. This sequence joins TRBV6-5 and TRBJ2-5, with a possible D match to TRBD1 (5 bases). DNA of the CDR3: TGTGCCAGCTCGTCAGGGATGTGGGGAGAGACCCAGTACTTC. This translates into CASSSGMWGETQYF.